Listed below are T cell receptor beta chains from one sample, sequenced in a study of blood T cell repertoires in COVID-19. TCRdb's copy holds only in-frame clones and misses some; the assay was immunoSEQ multiplex PCR. The sample includes 85,000 to 130,000 clones, 91% of them seen just once. The sequenced material came from peripheral blood. These receptors all stem from a human donor in a cohort sampled during active COVID-19. Each CDR3 is given with its conserved first and last residue. D genes are given only for firm matches. Clone size is shown for a subset of rows, as once, few, many or a class of expanded clone.

v_gene	abundance	d_gene	j_gene	CDR3aa	CDR3nt
TRBV29-1	NA	NA	TRBJ2-1	CSVESHHNEQFF	TGCAGCGTTGAAAGCCACCACAATGAGCAGTTCTTC
TRBV7-6	few	TRBD1	TRBJ1-2	CASSLGQGNYGYTF	TGTGCCAGCAGCTTGGGACAGGGCAACTATGGCTACACCTTC
TRBV6-5	NA	NA	TRBJ1-6	CASSSRSDNYNSPLHF	TGTGCCAGCAGTTCTAGGTCGGACAACTATAATTCACCCCTCCACTTT
TRBV5-1	NA	NA	TRBJ2-7	CASSLVASDEQYF	TGCGCCAGCAGCTTGGTAGCTTCCGACGAGCAGTACTTC
TRBV28	NA	NA	TRBJ1-6	CASSWTVANSPLHF	TGTGCCAGCAGTTGGACAGTAGCAAATTCACCCCTCCACTTT
TRBV3-1/TRBV3-2	NA	NA	TRBJ2-6	CASSPGDGANVLTF	TGTGCCAGCAGTCCAGGGGACGGGGCCAACGTCCTGACTTTC
TRBV19	NA	TRBD2	TRBJ2-1	CASSPGDYLSYNEQFF	TGTGCCAGTAGTCCCGGGGACTACCTCTCCTACAATGAGCAGTTCTTC
TRBV20-1	NA	NA	TRBJ2-7	CSASGAYEQYF	TGCAGTGCTAGCGGAGCCTACGAGCAGTACTTC
TRBV19	NA	TRBD1	TRBJ1-1	CASSTGGAEAFF	TGTGCCAGTAGTACAGGGGGTGCTGAAGCTTTCTTT
TRBV7-8	NA	NA	TRBJ2-3	CASSHPEGANTDTQYF	TGTGCCAGCAGCCACCCAGAGGGCGCAAATACAGATACGCAGTATTTT
TRBV29-1	NA	TRBD1	TRBJ1-5	CSVGQAGQPQHF	TGCAGCGTAGGACAGGCGGGTCAGCCCCAGCATTTT
TRBV14	once	TRBD2	TRBJ2-7	CASSPRTSSTSYEQYF	TGTGCCAGCAGCCCCCGGACTAGCTCCACTTCCTACGAGCAGTACTTC
TRBV12-3/TRBV12-4	NA	TRBD2	TRBJ2-7	CASAAGEIYEQYF	TGTGCCAGCGCGGCGGGAGAAATCTACGAGCAGTACTTC
TRBV7-3	NA	NA	TRBJ2-2	CASSSGNTGELFF	TGTGCCAGCAGTTCAGGGAACACCGGGGAGCTGTTTTTT
TRBV7-2	NA	NA	TRBJ2-1	CASSLVPGNEQFF	TGTGCCAGCAGCTTAGTGCCCGGGAATGAGCAGTTCTTC
TRBV29-1	NA	NA	TRBJ2-3	CSVTRTQSTDTQYF	TGCAGCGTTACCCGGACACAAAGCACAGATACGCAGTATTTT
TRBV7-8	NA	TRBD2	TRBJ2-5	CASSLWAGGTLGETQYF	TGTGCCAGCAGCTTATGGGCGGGGGGGACCCTGGGAGAGACCCAGTACTTC
TRBV28	NA	TRBD2	TRBJ2-3	CASSFPSTSGRSDTQYF	TGTGCCAGCAGTTTCCCGTCGACTAGCGGGAGGTCAGATACGCAGTATTTT
TRBV20-1	NA	NA	TRBJ1-3	CSASPVISGNTIYF	TGCAGTGCTAGTCCAGTAATCTCTGGAAACACCATATATTTT
TRBV6-5	NA	TRBD2	TRBJ2-7	CASSPSGGTYEQYF	TGTGCCAGCAGTCCTTCGGGAGGAACCTACGAGCAGTACTTC
TRBV7-9	NA	NA	TRBJ1-4	CASSFDGTREKLFF	TGTGCCAGCAGCTTCGACGGGACTCGGGAAAAACTGTTTTTT
TRBV6-2/TRBV6-3	NA	TRBD1	TRBJ1-1	CASSDEGAPAEAFF	TGTGCCAGCAGTGACGAGGGGGCGCCCGCTGAAGCTTTCTTT
TRBV3-1/TRBV3-2	NA	TRBD1	TRBJ2-7	CASSQGFGQGGEQYF	TGTGCCAGCAGCCAAGGATTCGGACAGGGAGGCGAGCAGTACTTC
TRBV5-1	NA	NA	TRBJ2-1	CASSFQGSYNEQFF	TGCGCCAGCAGCTTCCAGGGGTCCTACAATGAGCAGTTCTTC
TRBV27	NA	NA	TRBJ2-1	CASSLQGTTYSYNEQFF	TGTGCCAGCAGTTTACAGGGGACTACCTACTCCTACAATGAGCAGTTCTTC
TRBV3-1/TRBV3-2	once	NA	TRBJ2-3	CASSQNRADTQYF	TGTGCCAGCAGCCAAAACAGGGCAGATACGCAGTATTTT
TRBV28	NA	TRBD1	TRBJ1-5	CASSSTGFGNQPQHF	TGTGCCAGCAGTTCGACAGGGTTCGGGAATCAGCCCCAGCATTTT
TRBV6-5	NA	NA	TRBJ1-5	CASSYEVDQPQHF	TGTGCCAGCAGTTACGAAGTAGATCAGCCCCAGCATTTT
TRBV11-2	NA	NA	TRBJ1-5	CASILRPDSNQPQHF	TGTGCCAGCATTCTGCGGCCAGATAGCAATCAGCCCCAGCATTTT
TRBV18	NA	TRBD2	TRBJ2-7	CASSRPALAGGREQYF	TGTGCCAGCTCACGCCCGGCCCTAGCGGGAGGGCGAGAGCAGTACTTC
TRBV9	NA	TRBD1	TRBJ1-2	CASSALTGEEISYGYTF	TGTGCCAGCAGCGCTCTGACAGGGGAGGAGATTTCCTATGGCTACACCTTC
TRBV28	NA	TRBD2	TRBJ2-7	CASSGYSGRNQYF	TGTGCCAGCAGCGGGTATAGCGGGAGAAACCAGTACTTC
TRBV28	NA	TRBD2	TRBJ2-7	CASSSPGGNYEQYF	TGTGCCAGCAGTTCCCCGGGGGGGAACTACGAGCAGTACTTC
TRBV28	NA	TRBD1	TRBJ1-1	CASSFVGGGGTEAFF	TGTGCCAGCAGTTTCGTAGGGGGCGGCGGCACTGAAGCTTTCTTT
TRBV6-2/TRBV6-3	NA	NA	TRBJ2-7	CASSPLLLIYEQYF	TGTGCCAGCAGTCCACTACTACTAATCTACGAGCAGTACTTC
TRBV5-6	NA	TRBD1	TRBJ1-6	CASSLPGGNSPLHF	TGTGCCAGCAGCTTGCCAGGGGGTAATTCACCCCTCCACTTT
TRBV9	NA	NA	TRBJ2-3	CASSSELRSDTQYF	TGTGCCAGCAGCTCTGAACTTAGATCCGATACGCAGTATTTT
TRBV7-9	NA	NA	TRBJ1-4	CASSSKGGSNEKLFF	TGTGCCAGCAGCTCAAAAGGAGGTTCTAATGAAAAACTGTTTTTT
TRBV4-1	few	NA	TRBJ1-4	CASSQARQANEKLFF	TGCGCCAGCAGCCAAGCGAGGCAAGCTAATGAAAAACTGTTTTTT
TRBV7-9	NA	TRBD1	TRBJ2-7	CASSRSGGPSYEQYF	TGTGCCAGCAGCCGGTCAGGGGGACCCTCCTACGAGCAGTACTTC
TRBV4-1	NA	NA	TRBJ1-1	CASSPQGRGYEAFF	TGCGCCAGCAGCCCACAAGGTCGGGGTTATGAAGCTTTCTTT